These 15 T cell receptor beta chains were all obtained from the same sample, sequenced in a study of OX40 agonist ivuxolimab in advanced cancers. Assay used: immunoSEQ multiplex PCR; TCRdb lists only in-frame clones, some missing. The sample records tens of thousands of clones, around 80% being singletons. Here the sequenced sample was CD4+ or CD8+ T cells sorted from blood, taken in a trial of the OX40 agonist ivuxolimab. Receptors were obtained from an adult with an advanced solid tumor such as melanoma, head and neck, liver or kidney cancer.

The J gene is TRBJ1-6, the V gene TRBV5-1; 8 bases line up with TRBD1. V shed 5 bases, J shed 3 bases, and the junction held 4 bases outside the gene matches. This CDR3 has 15 amino acids. Per the germline V gene, CDR1 is SGHRS and CDR2 is YFSETQ. The CDR3 region is CASRGTGVYNSPLHF. For the CDR3, the DNA is TGCGCCAGCAGGGGGACAGGAGTCTATAATTCACCCCTCCACTTT.

The chain employs TRBV19 and TRBJ2-2; weak D call: TRBD1 (5 bases). Trimming cost V 4 bases and J 4 bases, with 13 bases left between them. Germline V gene lookup returns CDR1 LNHDA and CDR2 SQIVND (reference sequence). The CDR3 runs to 15 residues. CDR3 protein: CASSTRSGFTGELFF. The CDR3 coding sequence is TGTGCCAGTAGTACACGATCAGGGTTCACCGGGGAGCTGTTTTTT.

The chain links TRBV5-4 to TRBJ1-6; D gene uncertain. Germline CDR1 and CDR2: SGHNT and YYREEE (reference sequence). The CDR3 is made up of 12 amino acids. Trimming cost V 4 bases and J 6 bases, with 5 bases left between them. CDR3 protein: CASSLINSPLHF. In DNA form, the CDR3 reads TGTGCCAGCAGCCTCATTAATTCACCCCTCCACTTT.

CDR3 DNA: TGTGCCAGCAGCTTCCAGGGCCTAACAACTAATGAAAAACTGTTTTTT. This translates into CASSFQGLTTNEKLFF. The rearrangement uses TRBV5-5 and TRBJ1-4; D is perhaps TRBD1 (5 bases). Trimming took off 2 bases at V and 0 bases at J, with 11 bases between the two ends. This CDR3 is built from 16 residues. The germline CDR1 and CDR2 sequences are SGHKS and YYEKEE (reference sequence).

The chain has TRBV9 and TRBJ2-5; D perhaps matches TRBD1 (5 bases). The CDR3 extends over 13 amino acids. V dropped 0 bases and J dropped 5 bases, with 8 bases sitting between them. The germline V gene encodes CDR1 SGDLS and CDR2 YYNGEE. This CDR3 reads CASSVVPGETQYF. The CDR3 nucleotides are TGTGCCAGCAGCGTAGTGCCAGGGGAGACCCAGTACTTC.

This clone was seen a few times. The rearrangement joins TRBV6-5 to TRBJ1-4; TRBD1 might be the D (5 bases). The CDR3 is 13 residues long. V shed 6 bases and J shed 8 bases, with 13 bases lying between them. The germline V gene encodes CDR1 MNHEY and CDR2 SVGAGI. The CDR3 DNA reads as TGTGCCAGCAGCTCGACAGTGGACGAAAAACTGTTTTTT. Translating it yields CASSSTVDEKLFF.

The genes are TRBV29-1 and TRBJ2-2, with D tentatively TRBD1 or TRBD2 (6 bases each). The CDR3 is made up of 15 amino acids. Trimming pared 5 bases from V and 0 bases from J, leaving 13 bases between. CDR1 and CDR2 (germline): SQVTM, ANQGSEA. The CDR3 DNA is TGCAGCGTTCCCTTAGGGGGGACGAACACCGGGGAGCTGTTTTTT. This gives the protein CSVPLGGTNTGELFF.

V gene TRBV5-1 combines with J gene TRBJ1-3, with 8 bases aligning to TRBD1. V was clipped by 4 bases and J by 0 bases; unmatched bases: 6. Germline V CDR1 and CDR2: SGHRS, YFSETQ. The CDR3 spans 16 residues. Written as DNA, the CDR3 is TGCGCCAGCAGCACCGGACAGGGCCTCTCTGGAAACACCATATATTTT. Residues: CASSTGQGLSGNTIYF.

This sequence joins TRBV11-1 and TRBJ2-7, with D perhaps being TRBD1 or TRBD2 (6 bases each). V lost 3 bases and J lost 5, with 11 bases in between. Germline V lookup: CDR1 SGHAT, CDR2 FQDESV (reference sequence). The CDR3 spans 13 residues. CDR3 DNA sequence: TGTGCCAGCAGCTTCATGGGGGGCCACGAGCAGTACTTC. This sequence encodes CASSFMGGHEQYF. Full variable domain (outside the CDR3, taken from reference TRBV11-1 and TRBJ2-7): EAEVAQSPRYKITEKSQAVAFWCDPISGHATLYWYRQILGQGPELLVQFQDESVVDDSQLPKDRFSAERLKGVDSTLKIQPAELGDSAMYLCASSFMGGHEQYFGPGTRLTVT.

On this clone itself: The germline gene is not matched at one end of the junction; a read error may be the cause. This chain links TRBV11-2 with TRBJ2-7; 11 nucleotides match TRBD2. Germline lookup yields CDR1 SGHAT and CDR2 FQNNGV. The CDR3 loop spans 15 amino acids. CDR3 DNA sequence: TGTGCCAGCAGCTCGGGACTAGCGGCCTCCTACGAGCTGTACTTC. Translation gives CASSSGLAASYELYF. Full variable domain (outside the CDR3, taken from reference TRBV11-2 and TRBJ2-7): EAGVAQSPRYKIIEKRQSVAFWCNPISGHATLYWYQQILGQGPKLLIQFQNNGVVDDSQLPKDRFSAERLKGVDSTLKIQPAKLEDSAVYLCASSSGLAASYELYFGPGTRLTVT.

Only one count was recorded for this clone. The CDR3 loop reads CASSFPYEQYF. The DNA for the CDR3 is TGTGCCAGCAGCTTCCCCTACGAGCAGTACTTC. The chain employs TRBV7-6 and TRBJ2-7; D unresolved. V lost 3 bases and J 2 bases, leaving 2 bases between the germline ends. Germline V CDR1 and CDR2: SGHVS, FNYEAQ. The CDR3 spans 11 residues.

This clone is a singleton in its sample. This chain connects TRBV25-1 to TRBJ2-3; 9 bases align to TRBD2. This CDR3 is built from 14 residues. The junction had 3 bases not matched to a gene; V was cut back by 7 bases and J by 1 base. The germline V gene has CDR1 MGHDK and CDR2 SYGVNS. CDR3 sequence reads: CASMKRGGTDTQYF. CDR3 DNA sequence: TGTGCCAGCATGAAGCGGGGGGGCACAGATACGCAGTATTTT. The full variable domain, with the rest looked up from reference TRBV25-1 and TRBJ2-3, is EADIYQTPRYLVIGTGKKITLECSQTMGHDKMYWYQQDPGMELHLIHYSYGVNSTEKGDLSSESTVSRIRTEHFPLTLESARPSHTSQYLCASMKRGGTDTQYFGPGTRLTVL.

The CDR3 nucleotides read TGTGCCACCAGCATAGACCCCTCGGGTCAGGAGACCCAGTACTTC. It specifies CATSIDPSGQETQYF. The genes are TRBV15 and TRBJ2-5; D remains ambiguous. With 4 bases removed from V and 5 bases from J, the gap between germline ends came to 17 bases. The CDR3 contains 15 residues. CDR1 and CDR2 (germline): LNHNV, YYDKDF (reference sequence).

The chain has TRBV7-9 and TRBJ2-3; D possibly corresponds to TRBD2 (5 bases). The V gene's germline CDR1 is SEHNR and CDR2 FQNEAQ (reference sequence). The V end lost 8 bases, the J end lost 5 bases, and 5 bases lay between the germline ends. CDR3 length: 10 residues. For the CDR3, the DNA is TGTGCCAGCGAGGGAGATACGCAGTATTTT. It is translated as CASEGDTQYF.

The chain links TRBV28 to TRBJ2-7, with D possibly being TRBD2 (5 bases). CDR1 is MDHEN, CDR2 SYDVKM, per germline. With 7 bases removed from V and 0 bases from J, the gap between germline ends came to 13 bases. This CDR3 region has 14 residues. Here the CDR3 reads CASNGERSSYEQYF. CDR3 DNA: TGTGCCAGCAACGGGGAGAGGAGCTCCTACGAGCAGTACTTC.